This record looks at one T cell receptor beta chain sequence and its context. These data come from a study of technical replicates of blood from a few donors. Clones were sequenced by immunoSEQ multiplex PCR, and TCRdb holds only the in-frame ones, with some missing. Of approximately 50,000 clones listed, about 93% are singletons. V was clipped by 0 bases and J by 3 bases; unmatched bases: 2. This CDR3 is built from 15 residues. The germline CDR1 and CDR2 sequences are LNHNV and YYDKDF (reference sequence). The sequencing input was T cells isolated from PBMCs. The clonotype originates from a human donor in good health. The chain joins TRBV15 to TRBJ2-3; TRBD2 matches at 8 bases. The CDR3 nucleotides read TGTGCCACCAGCAGAGAAGCGGGGGAGACAGATACGCAGTATTTT. The encoded protein is CATSREAGETDTQYF.